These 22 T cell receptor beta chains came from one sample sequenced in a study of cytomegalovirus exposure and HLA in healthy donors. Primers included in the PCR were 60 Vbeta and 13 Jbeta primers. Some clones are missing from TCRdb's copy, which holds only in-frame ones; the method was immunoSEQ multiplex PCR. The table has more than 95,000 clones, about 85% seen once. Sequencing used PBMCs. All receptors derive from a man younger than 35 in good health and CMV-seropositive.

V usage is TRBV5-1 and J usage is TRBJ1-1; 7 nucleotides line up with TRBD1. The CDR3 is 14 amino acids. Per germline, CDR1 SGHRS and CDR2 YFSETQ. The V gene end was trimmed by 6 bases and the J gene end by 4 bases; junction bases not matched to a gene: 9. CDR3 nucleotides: TGCGCCAGCACAAGACAGGGAATGGGCACTGAAGCTTTCTTT. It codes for CASTRQGMGTEAFF. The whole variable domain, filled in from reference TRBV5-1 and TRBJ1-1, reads KAGVTQTPRYLIKTRGQQVTLSCSPISGHRSVSWYQQTPGQGLQFLFEYFSETQRNKGNFPGRFSGRQFSNSRSEMNVSTLELGDSALYLCASTRQGMGTEAFFGQGTRLTVV.

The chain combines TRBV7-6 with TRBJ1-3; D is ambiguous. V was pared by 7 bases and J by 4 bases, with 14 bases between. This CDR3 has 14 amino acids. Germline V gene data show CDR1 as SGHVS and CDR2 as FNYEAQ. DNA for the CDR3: TGTGCCAGCACCCCGAGGCCCGAGGGAAACACCATATATTTT. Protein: CASTPRPEGNTIYF.

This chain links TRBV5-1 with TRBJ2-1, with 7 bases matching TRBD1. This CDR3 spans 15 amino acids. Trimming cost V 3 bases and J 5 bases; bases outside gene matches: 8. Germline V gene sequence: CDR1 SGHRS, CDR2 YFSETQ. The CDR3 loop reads CASSWSGTADNEQFF. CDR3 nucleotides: TGCGCCAGCAGCTGGTCCGGGACAGCAGACAATGAGCAGTTCTTC.

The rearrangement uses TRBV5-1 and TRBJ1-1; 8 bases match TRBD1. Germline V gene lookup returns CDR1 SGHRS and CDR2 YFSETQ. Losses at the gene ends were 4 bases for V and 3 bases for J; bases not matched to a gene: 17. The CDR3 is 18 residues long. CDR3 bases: TGCGCCAGCAGCCCTTACAATGACAGGGGCTTTCGATACACTGAAGCTTTCTTT. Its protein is CASSPYNDRGFRYTEAFF. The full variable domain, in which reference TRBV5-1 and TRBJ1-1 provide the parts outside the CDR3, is KAGVTQTPRYLIKTRGQQVTLSCSPISGHRSVSWYQQTPGQGLQFLFEYFSETQRNKGNFPGRFSGRQFSNSRSEMNVSTLELGDSALYLCASSPYNDRGFRYTEAFFGQGTRLTVV.

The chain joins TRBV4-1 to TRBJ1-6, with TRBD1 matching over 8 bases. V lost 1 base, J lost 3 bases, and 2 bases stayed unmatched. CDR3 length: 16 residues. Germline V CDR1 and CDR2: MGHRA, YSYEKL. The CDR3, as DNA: TGCGCCAGCAGCCAAGCAGGGACAGGCTATAATTCACCCCTCCACTTT. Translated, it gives CASSQAGTGYNSPLHF.

The CDR3 DNA reads TGTGCCAGCAGTTACTCCATCCTCCCTTACGAGCAGTACTTC. Protein: CASSYSILPYEQYF. This rearrangement joins TRBV6-5 to TRBJ2-5, with D unresolved. The end of the DNA fits TRBJ2-7 better, so the J call may be wrong. CDR1 is MNHEY and CDR2 is SVGAGI in the germline V gene. This CDR3 spans 14 amino acids.

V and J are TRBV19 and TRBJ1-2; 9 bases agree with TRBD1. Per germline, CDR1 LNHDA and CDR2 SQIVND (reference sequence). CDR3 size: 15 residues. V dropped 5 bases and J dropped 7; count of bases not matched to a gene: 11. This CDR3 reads CASSPRTGANSGYTF. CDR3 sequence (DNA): TGTGCCAGTAGTCCCCGGACAGGGGCCAACAGTGGCTACACCTTC.

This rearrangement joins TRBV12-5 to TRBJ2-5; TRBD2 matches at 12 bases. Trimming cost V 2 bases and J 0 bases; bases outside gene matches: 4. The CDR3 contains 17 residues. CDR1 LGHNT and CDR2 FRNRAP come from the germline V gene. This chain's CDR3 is CASGLMLAGGNQETQYF. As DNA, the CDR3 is TGTGCTAGTGGTTTGATGCTAGCGGGGGGGAACCAAGAGACCCAGTACTTC.

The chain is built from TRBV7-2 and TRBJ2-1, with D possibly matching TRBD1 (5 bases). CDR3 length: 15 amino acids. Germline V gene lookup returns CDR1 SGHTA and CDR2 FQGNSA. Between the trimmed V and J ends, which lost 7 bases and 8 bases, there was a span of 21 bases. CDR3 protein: CASTSSQGRRDEQFF. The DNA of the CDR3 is TGTGCCAGCACCTCATCCCAGGGCCGTCGGGATGAGCAGTTCTTC. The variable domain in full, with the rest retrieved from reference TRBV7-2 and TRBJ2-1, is GAGVSQSPSNKVTEKGKDVELRCDPISGHTALYWYRQSLGQGLEFLIYFQGNSAPDKSGLPSDRFSAERTGGSVSTLTIQRTQQEDSAVYLCASTSSQGRRDEQFFGPGTRLTVL.

In nucleotides, the CDR3 is TGTGCCAGCAACCTAGGGACAATCGTGGATACGCAGTATTTT. Amino acid sequence: CASNLGTIVDTQYF. This chain connects TRBV2 to TRBJ2-3; tentative D call: TRBD1 (6 bases). This CDR3 is 14 amino acids long. V lost 7 bases, J lost 6 bases, and 17 bases lay in between. Germline V gives CDR1 SNHLY, CDR2 FYNNEI.

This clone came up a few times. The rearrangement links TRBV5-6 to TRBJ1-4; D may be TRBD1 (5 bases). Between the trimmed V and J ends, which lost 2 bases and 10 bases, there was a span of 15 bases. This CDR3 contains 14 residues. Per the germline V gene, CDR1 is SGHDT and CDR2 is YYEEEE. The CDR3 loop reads CASSFSSQGGKLFF. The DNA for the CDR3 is TGTGCCAGCAGCTTTAGTAGTCAGGGTGGAAAACTGTTTTTT.

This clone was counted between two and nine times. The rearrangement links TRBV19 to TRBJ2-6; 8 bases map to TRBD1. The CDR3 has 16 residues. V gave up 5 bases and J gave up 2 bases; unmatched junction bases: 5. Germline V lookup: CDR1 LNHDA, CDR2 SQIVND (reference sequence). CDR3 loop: CASSRTGQAGANVLTF. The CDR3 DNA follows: TGTGCCAGTAGTCGGACAGGGCAAGCTGGGGCCAACGTCCTGACTTTC.

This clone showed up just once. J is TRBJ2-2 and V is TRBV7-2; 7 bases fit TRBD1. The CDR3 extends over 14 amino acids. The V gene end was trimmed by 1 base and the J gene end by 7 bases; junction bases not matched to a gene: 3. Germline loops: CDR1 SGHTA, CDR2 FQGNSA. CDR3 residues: CASSLDRGGGELFF. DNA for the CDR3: TGTGCCAGCAGCTTAGACAGGGGTGGCGGGGAGCTGTTTTTT. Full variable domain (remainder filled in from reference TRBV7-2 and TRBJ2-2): GAGVSQSPSNKVTEKGKDVELRCDPISGHTALYWYRQSLGQGLEFLIYFQGNSAPDKSGLPSDRFSAERTGGSVSTLTIQRTQQEDSAVYLCASSLDRGGGELFFGEGSRLTVL.

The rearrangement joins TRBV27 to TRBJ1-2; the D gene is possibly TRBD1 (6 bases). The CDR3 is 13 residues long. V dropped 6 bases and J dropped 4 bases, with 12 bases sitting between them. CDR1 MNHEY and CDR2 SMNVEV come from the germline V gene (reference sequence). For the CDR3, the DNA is TGTGCCAGCAGCCCGGACAGAAGCTATGGCTACACCTTC. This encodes CASSPDRSYGYTF.

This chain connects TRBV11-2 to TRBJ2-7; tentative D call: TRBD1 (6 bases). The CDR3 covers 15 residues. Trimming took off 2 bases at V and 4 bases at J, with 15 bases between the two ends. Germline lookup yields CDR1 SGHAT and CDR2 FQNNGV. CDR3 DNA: TGTGCCAGCAGCTTAAACCCCAGGGGCTTTTACGAGCAGTACTTC. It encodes CASSLNPRGFYEQYF.

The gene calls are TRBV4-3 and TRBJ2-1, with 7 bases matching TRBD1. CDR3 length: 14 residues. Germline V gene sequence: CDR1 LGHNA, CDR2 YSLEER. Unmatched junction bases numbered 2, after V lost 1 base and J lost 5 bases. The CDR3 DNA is TGCGCCAGCAGCCAAGTCGACAGGGACAATGAGCAGTTCTTC. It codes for CASSQVDRDNEQFF.

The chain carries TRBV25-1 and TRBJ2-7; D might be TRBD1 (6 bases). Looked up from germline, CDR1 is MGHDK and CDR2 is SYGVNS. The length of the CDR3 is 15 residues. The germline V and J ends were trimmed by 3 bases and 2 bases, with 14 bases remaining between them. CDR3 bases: TGTGCCAGCAGTGAGTCAGGGGTAGGAGCCTACGAGCAGTACTTC. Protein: CASSESGVGAYEQYF.

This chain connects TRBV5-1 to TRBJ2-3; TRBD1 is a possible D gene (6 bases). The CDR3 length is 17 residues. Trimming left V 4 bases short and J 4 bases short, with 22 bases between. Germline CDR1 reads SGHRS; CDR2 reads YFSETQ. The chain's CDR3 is CASSRQRMAGEPDTQYF. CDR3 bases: TGCGCCAGCAGCCGACAAAGAATGGCAGGGGAGCCAGATACGCAGTATTTT.

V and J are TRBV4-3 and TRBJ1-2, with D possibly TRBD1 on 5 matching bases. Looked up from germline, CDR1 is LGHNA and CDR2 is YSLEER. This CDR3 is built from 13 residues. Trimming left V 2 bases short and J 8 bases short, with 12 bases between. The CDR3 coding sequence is TGCGCCAGCAGCCAATTCAGGGATATGGGCTACACCTTC. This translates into CASSQFRDMGYTF.

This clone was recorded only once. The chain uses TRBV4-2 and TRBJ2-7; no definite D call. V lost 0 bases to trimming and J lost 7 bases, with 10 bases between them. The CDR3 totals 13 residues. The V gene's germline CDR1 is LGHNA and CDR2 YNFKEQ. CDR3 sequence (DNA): TGTGCCAGCAGCCAAGAGTACTTCGGGGAGCAGTACTTC. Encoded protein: CASSQEYFGEQYF.

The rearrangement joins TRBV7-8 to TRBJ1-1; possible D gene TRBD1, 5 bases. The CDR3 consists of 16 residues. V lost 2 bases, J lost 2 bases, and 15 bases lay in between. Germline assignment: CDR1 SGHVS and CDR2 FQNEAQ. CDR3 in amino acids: CASSLRWSQGNTEAFF. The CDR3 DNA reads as TGTGCCAGCAGCTTACGGTGGAGTCAGGGTAACACTGAAGCTTTCTTT.

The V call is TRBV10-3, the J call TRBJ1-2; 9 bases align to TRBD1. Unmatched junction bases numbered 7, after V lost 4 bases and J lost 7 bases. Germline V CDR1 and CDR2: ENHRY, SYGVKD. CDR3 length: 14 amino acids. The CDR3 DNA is TGTGCCATCAGTGGAGGTGGGACAGGGCTTGGCTACACCTTC. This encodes CAISGGGTGLGYTF.